This T cell receptor beta chain derives from a study of T cells after yellow fever vaccination. MiXCR, applied by TCRdb to the 5' RACE reads, yields one record per CDR3 protein. This repertoire shows almost 600,000 distinct CDR3 sequences, about 13% found once; its top ten account for around an eighth. This receptor was obtained from a man aged 25-45 years who received the YFV17D yellow fever vaccine. The source material was PBMCs, sampled on the day of the yellow fever booster vaccination.

CDR3 in DNA: TGCGCCAGCAGCTTAGACCCAGGGCCCACAGATACGCAGTATTTT. Protein sequence: CASSLDPGPTDTQYF. This chain links TRBV5-1 with TRBJ2-3; possibly TRBD1 for D (5 bases). The length of the CDR3 is 15 residues. Germline V gene lookup returns CDR1 SGHRS and CDR2 YFSETQ. With 2 bases removed from V and 2 bases from J, the gap between germline ends came to 12 bases.